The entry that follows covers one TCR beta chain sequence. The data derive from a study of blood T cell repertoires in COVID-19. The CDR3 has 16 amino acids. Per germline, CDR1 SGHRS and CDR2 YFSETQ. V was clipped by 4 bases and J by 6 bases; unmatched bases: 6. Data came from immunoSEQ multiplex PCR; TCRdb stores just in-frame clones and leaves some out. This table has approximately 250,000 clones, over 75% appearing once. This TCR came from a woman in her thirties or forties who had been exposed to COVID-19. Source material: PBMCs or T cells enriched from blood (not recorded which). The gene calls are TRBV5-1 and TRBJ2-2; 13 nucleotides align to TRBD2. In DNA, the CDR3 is TGCGCCAGCAGCGTCACTAGCGGGGGGGCACCCGGGGAGCTGTTTTTT. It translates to CASSVTSGGAPGELFF.